This T cell receptor (beta chain) was observed in a study of Graves' ophthalmopathy and Graves' hyperthyroidism. Study summary: Stable hyperthyroidism was defined by absence of ophthalmopathy within 18 months of follow-up.

Study-wide findings and caveats: The model predicted progression of ophthalmopathy with a sensitivity of just over 70%, and its specificity was roughly 72%. Blood was where most expanded thyroid clonotypes above 0.001 frequency also turned up. Distinction of ophthalmopathy from stable hyperthyroidism by a 13-signature model reached approximately 88% sensitivity and 81.08% specificity.

This clonotype was detected only a few times. What it binds is not known. V lost 3 bases to trimming and J lost 2 bases, with 13 bases between them. Germline V gene lookup returns CDR1 SGHAT and CDR2 FQNNGV. The CDR3 is 15 amino acids. TCR beta CDR3 amplification used RNA transcripts. After a first-round RT-PCR with HTBI primers, a second-round multiplex PCR was run. Using its own MiXCR run on the multiplex PCR reads, TCRdb lists one record per CDR3 protein. This sample has over a million distinct CDR3 sequences, with about two fifths found just once. This TCR came from an adult man with Graves' hyperthyroidism. The sequencing input was peripheral blood or thyroid tissue (not recorded which). The chain is built from TRBV11-2 and TRBJ2-5; unclear D gene. This CDR3 is CASSFPGSRQETQYF. The CDR3 DNA sequence: TGTGCCAGCAGCTTTCCCGGGTCAAGGCAAGAGACCCAGTACTTC. Full variable domain (rest looked up from reference TRBV11-2 and TRBJ2-5): EAGVAQSPRYKIIEKRQSVAFWCNPISGHATLYWYQQILGQGPKLLIQFQNNGVVDDSQLPKDRFSAERLKGVDSTLKIQPAKLEDSAVYLCASSFPGSRQETQYFGPGTRLLVL.